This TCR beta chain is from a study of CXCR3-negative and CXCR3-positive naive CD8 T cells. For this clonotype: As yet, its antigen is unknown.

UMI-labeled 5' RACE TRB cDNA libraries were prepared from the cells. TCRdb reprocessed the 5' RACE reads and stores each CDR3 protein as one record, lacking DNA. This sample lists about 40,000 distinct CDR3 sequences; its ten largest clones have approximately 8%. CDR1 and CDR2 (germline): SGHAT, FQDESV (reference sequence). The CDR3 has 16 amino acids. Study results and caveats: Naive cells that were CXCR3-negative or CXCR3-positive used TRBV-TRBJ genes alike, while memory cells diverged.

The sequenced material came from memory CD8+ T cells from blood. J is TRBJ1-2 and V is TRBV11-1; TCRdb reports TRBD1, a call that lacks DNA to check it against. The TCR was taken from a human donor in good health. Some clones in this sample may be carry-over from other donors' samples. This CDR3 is CASSLADGGRTISYTF.